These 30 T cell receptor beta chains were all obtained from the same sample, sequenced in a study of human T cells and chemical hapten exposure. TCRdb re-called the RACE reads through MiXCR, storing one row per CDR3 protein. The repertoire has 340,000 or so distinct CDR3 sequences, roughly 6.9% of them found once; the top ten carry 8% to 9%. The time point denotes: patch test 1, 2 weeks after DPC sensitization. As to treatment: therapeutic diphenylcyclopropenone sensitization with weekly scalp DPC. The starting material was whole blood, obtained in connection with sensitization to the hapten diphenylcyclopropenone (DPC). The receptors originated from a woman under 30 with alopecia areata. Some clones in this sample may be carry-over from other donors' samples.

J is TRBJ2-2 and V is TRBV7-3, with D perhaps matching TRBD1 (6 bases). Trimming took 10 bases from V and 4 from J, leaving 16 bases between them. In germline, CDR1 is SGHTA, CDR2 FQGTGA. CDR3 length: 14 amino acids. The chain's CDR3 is CATGVQEGTGELFF. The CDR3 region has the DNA TGTGCCACAGGGGTCCAGGAAGGCACCGGGGAGCTGTTTTTT.

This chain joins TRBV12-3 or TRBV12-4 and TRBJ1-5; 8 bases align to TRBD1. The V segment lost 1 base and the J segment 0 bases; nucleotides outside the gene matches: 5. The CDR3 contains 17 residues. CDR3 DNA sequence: TGTGCCAGCAGTTTAGGGCAGGGGGCATATAGCAATCAGCCCCAGCATTTT. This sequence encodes CASSLGQGAYSNQPQHF.

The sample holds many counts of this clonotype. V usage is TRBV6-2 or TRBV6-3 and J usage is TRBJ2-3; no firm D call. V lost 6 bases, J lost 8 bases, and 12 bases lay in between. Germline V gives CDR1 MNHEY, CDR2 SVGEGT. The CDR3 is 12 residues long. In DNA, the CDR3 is TGTGCCAGCAGCCAAGGGCCAGCTACGCAGTATTTT. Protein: CASSQGPATQYF.

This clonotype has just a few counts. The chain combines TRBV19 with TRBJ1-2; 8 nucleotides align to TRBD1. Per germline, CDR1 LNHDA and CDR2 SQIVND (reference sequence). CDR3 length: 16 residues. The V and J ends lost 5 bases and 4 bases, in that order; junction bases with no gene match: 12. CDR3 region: CASSSLLRGLGYGYTF. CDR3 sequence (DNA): TGTGCCAGTAGTTCCCTCCTCAGGGGGCTAGGCTATGGCTACACCTTC.

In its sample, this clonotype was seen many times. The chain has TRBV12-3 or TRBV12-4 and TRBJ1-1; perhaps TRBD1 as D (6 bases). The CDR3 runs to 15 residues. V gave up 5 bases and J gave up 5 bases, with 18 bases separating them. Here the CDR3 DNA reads TGTGCCAGCAGTACCCCGGGGGGGGCCGGAACTGAAGCTTTCTTT. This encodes CASSTPGGAGTEAFF.

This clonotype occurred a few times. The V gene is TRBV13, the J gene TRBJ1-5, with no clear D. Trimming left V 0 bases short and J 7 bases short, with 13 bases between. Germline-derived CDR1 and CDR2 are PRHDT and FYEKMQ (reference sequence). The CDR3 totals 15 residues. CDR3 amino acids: CASSLGLRDEQPQHF. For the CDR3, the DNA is TGTGCCAGCAGCTTAGGCCTCCGGGATGAGCAGCCCCAGCATTTT.

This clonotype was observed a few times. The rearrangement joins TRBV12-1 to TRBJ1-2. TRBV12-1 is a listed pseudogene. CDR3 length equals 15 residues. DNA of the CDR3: TGTGCCAGCAGCAACCGGGCCCTCGGGAGCTATGGCTACACCTTC. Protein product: CASSNRALGSYGYTF.

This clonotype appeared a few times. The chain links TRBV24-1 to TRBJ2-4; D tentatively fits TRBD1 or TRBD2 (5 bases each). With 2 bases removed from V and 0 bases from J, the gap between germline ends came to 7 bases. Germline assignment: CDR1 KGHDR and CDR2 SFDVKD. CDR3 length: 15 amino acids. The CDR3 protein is CATSDSGTAKNIQYF. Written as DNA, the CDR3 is TGTGCCACCAGTGATTCCGGGACAGCCAAAAACATTCAGTACTTC.

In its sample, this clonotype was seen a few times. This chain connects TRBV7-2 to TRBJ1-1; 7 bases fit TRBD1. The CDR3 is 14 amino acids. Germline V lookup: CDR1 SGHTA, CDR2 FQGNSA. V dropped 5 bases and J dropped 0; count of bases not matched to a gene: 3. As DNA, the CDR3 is TGTGCCAGCAGCATGGGGACAGTGAACACTGAAGCTTTCTTT. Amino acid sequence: CASSMGTVNTEAFF.

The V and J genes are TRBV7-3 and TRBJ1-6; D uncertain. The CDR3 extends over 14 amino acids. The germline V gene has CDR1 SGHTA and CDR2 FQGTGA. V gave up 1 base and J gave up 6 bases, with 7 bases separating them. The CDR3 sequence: CASSLIASNSPLHF. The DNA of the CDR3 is TGTGCCAGCAGCTTAATCGCGTCTAATTCACCCCTCCACTTT.

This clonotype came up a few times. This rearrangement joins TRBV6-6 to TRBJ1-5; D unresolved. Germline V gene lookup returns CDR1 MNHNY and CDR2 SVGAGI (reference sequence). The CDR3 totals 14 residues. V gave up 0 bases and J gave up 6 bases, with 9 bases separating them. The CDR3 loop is CASSYSIRIQPQHF. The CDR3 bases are TGTGCCAGCAGTTACTCGATCAGGATTCAGCCCCAGCATTTT.

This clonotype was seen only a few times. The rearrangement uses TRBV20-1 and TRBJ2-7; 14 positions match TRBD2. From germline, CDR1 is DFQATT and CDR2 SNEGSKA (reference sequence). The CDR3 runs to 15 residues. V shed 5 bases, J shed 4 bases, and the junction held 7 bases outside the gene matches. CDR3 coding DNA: TGCAGTGCTGATGGACTAGCGGGGGGTCAATACGAGCAGTACTTC. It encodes CSADGLAGGQYEQYF.

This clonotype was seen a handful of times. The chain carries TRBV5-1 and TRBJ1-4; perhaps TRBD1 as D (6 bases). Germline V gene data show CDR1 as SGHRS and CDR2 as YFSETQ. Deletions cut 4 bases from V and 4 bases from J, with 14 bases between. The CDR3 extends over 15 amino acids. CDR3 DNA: TGCGCCAGCAGCATCCAGGGGACGGTTAATGAAAAACTGTTTTTT. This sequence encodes CASSIQGTVNEKLFF.

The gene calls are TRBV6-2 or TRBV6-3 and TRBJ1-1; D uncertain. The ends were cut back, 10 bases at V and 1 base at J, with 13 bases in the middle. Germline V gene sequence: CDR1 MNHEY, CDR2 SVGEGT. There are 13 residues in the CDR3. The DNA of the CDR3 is TGTGCCACCCAAACCGGGAGGAACACTGAAGCTTTCTTT. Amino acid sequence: CATQTGRNTEAFF.

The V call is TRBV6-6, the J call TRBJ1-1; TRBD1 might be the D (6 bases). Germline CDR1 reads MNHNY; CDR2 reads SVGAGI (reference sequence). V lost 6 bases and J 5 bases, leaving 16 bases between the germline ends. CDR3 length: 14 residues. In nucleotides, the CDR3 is TGTGCCAGCAGAGGGGGTTTTGGGGGTACTGAAGCTTTCTTT. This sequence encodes CASRGGFGGTEAFF.

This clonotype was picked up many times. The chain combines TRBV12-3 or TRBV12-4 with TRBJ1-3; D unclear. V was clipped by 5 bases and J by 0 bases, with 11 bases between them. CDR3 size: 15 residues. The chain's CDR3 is CASSTRTGSGNTIYF. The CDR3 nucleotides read TGTGCCAGCAGTACCCGGACGGGCTCTGGAAACACCATATATTTT.

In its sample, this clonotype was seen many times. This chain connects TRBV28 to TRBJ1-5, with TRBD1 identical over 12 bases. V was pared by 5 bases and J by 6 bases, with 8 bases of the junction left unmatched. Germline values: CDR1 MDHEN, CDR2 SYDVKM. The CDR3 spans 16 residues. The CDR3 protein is CASSPSGTGGLQPQHF. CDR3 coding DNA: TGTGCCAGCAGTCCCTCCGGGACAGGGGGCCTTCAGCCCCAGCATTTT. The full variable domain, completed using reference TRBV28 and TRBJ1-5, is DVKVTQSSRYLVKRTGEKVFLECVQDMDHENMFWYRQDPGLGLRLIYFSYDVKMKEKGDIPEGYSVSREKKERFSLILESASTNQTSMYLCASSPSGTGGLQPQHFGDGTRLSIL.

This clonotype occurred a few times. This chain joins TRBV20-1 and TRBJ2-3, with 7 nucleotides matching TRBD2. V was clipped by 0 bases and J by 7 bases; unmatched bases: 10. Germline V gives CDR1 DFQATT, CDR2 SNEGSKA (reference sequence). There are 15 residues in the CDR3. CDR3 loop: CSARDLELAMNTQYF. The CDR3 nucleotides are TGCAGTGCTAGAGATTTGGAACTAGCGATGAATACGCAGTATTTT.

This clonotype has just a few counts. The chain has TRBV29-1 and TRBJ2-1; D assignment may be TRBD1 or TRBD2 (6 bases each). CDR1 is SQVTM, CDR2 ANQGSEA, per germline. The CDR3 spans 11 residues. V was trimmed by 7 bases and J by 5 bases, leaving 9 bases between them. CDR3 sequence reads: CSGGADNEQFF. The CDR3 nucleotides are TGCAGCGGGGGGGCAGACAATGAGCAGTTCTTC.

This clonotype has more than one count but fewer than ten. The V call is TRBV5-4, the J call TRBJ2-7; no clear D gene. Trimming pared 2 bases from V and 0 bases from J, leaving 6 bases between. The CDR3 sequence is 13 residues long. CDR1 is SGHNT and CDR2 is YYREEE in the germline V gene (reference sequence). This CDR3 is CASSLRNSYEQYF. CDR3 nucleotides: TGTGCCAGCAGCTTAAGGAACTCCTACGAGCAGTACTTC.

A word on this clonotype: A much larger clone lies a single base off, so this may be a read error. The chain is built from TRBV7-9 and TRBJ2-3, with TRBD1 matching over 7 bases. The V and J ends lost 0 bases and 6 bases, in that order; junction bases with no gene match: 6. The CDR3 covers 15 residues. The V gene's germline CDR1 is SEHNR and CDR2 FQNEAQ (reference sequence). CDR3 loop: CASSLALRGLDTQYF. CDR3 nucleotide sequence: TGTGCCAGCAGCTTAGCGTTGAGGGGGCTGGATACGCAGTATTTT.

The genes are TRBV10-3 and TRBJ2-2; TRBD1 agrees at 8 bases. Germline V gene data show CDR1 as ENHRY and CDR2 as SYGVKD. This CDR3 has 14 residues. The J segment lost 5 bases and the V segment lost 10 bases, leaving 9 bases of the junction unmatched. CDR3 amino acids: CASKGQVITGELFF. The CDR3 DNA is TGTGCCAGCAAGGGACAGGTTATAACCGGGGAGCTGTTTTTT.

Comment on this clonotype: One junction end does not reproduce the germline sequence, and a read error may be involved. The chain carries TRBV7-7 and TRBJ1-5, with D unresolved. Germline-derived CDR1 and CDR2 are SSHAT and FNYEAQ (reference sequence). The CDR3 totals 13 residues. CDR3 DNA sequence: TGTGCTAGCAGCCAAGACATAAATCAGCCCCAGCATTTT. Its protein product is CASSQDINQPQHF.

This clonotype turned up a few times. CDR3: CASSYSKQADYEQYF. DNA of the CDR3: TGTGCCAGCAGTTACTCGAAACAGGCCGACTACGAGCAGTACTTC. The rearrangement uses TRBV6-2 or TRBV6-3 and TRBJ2-7; a possible D gene is TRBD1 (5 bases). Germline V gives CDR1 MNHEY, CDR2 SVGEGT. V was clipped by 0 bases and J by 3 bases, with 12 bases between them. CDR3 length equals 15 residues.

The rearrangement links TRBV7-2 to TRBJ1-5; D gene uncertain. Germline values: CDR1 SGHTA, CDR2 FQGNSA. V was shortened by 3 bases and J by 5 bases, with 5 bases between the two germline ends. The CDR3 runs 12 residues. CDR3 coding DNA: TGTGCCAGCAGCTTGCTCCATCAGCCCCAGCATTTT. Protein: CASSLLHQPQHF.

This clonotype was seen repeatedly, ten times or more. CDR3 loop: CASSQDLADTQYF. The CDR3 nucleotides are TGTGCCAGCAGCCAAGATCTAGCAGATACGCAGTATTTT. The gene calls are TRBV14 and TRBJ2-3; unclear D gene. CDR1 and CDR2 (germline): SGHDN, FVKESK. This CDR3 is 13 amino acids long. V lost 0 bases and J 4 bases, leaving 5 bases between the germline ends. The full variable domain, rest sourced from reference TRBV14 and TRBJ2-3, is EAGVTQFPSHSVIEKGQTVTLRCDPISGHDNLYWYRRVMGKEIKFLLHFVKESKQDESGMPNNRFLAERTGGTYSTLKVQPAELEDSGVYFCASSQDLADTQYFGPGTRLTVL.

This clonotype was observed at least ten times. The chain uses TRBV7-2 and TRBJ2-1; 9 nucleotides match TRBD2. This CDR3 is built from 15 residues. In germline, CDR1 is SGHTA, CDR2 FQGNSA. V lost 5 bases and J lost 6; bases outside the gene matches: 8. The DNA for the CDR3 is TGTGCCAGCAGCCCCCAAAGCGGGGGGTCCAATGAGCAGTTCTTC. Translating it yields CASSPQSGGSNEQFF.

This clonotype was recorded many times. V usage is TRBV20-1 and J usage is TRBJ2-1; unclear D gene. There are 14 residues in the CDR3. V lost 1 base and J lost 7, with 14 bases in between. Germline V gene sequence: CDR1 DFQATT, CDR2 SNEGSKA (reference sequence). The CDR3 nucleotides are TGCAGTGCTAGAGTACCGAATCTAGGAAATGAGCAGTTCTTC. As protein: CSARVPNLGNEQFF.

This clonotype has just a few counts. The CDR3 sequence is CSVTPDGTDTQYF. The CDR3 coding sequence is TGCAGCGTCACCCCCGACGGCACAGATACGCAGTATTTT. The chain couples TRBV29-1 to TRBJ2-3; D is undetermined. The CDR3 is made up of 13 amino acids. The germline CDR1 and CDR2 sequences are SQVTM and ANQGSEA. V dropped 6 bases and J dropped 1 base, with 11 bases sitting between them.

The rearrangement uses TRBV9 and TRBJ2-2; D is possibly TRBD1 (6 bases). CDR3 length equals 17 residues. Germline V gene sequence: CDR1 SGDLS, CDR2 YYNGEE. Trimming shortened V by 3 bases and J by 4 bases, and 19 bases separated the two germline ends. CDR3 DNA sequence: TGTGCCAGCAGCGATCCTAAACAGGGCAGCGGCACCGGGGAGCTGTTTTTT. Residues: CASSDPKQGSGTGELFF.